These T cell receptor beta chains were read from a single sample in a study of cytomegalovirus exposure and HLA in healthy donors. Data came from immunoSEQ multiplex PCR; TCRdb stores just in-frame clones and leaves some out. The sample contains approximately 140,000 clones, more than 60% of which appear only once. Sequenced material: PBMCs. These receptors were obtained from a male donor in good health and CMV-seronegative. Both conserved end residues are part of each CDR3. The D gene is left open where the match is weak. Size tells how often a clone was seen (once, few, many) or the class of an expanded clone, and some rows leave it out.

v_call: TRBV29-1; d_call: TRBD1; clone_size: once; j_call: TRBJ1-2; cdr3_aa: CSAEDRGGYTF; cdr3_nt: TGCAGCGCCGAGGACAGGGGTGGCTACACCTTC
v_call: TRBV5-4; d_call: TRBD2; clone_size: .; j_call: TRBJ2-7; cdr3_aa: CASSLGSGRAYEQYF; cdr3_nt: TGTGCCAGCAGCTTGGGTAGCGGGAGGGCCTACGAGCAGTACTTC
v_call: TRBV6-1; d_call: .; clone_size: .; j_call: TRBJ1-1; cdr3_aa: CASGGETEAFF; cdr3_nt: TGTGCCAGCGGGGGGGAGACTGAAGCTTTCTTT
v_call: TRBV7-6; d_call: .; clone_size: .; j_call: TRBJ1-1; cdr3_aa: CASSKNQGQDTEAFF; cdr3_nt: TGTGCCAGCAGTAAAAATCAGGGGCAGGACACTGAAGCTTTCTTT
v_call: TRBV6-5; d_call: TRBD2; clone_size: .; j_call: TRBJ2-5; cdr3_aa: CASSYTGGAQETQYF; cdr3_nt: TGTGCCAGCAGTTACACCGGGGGGGCCCAAGAGACCCAGTACTTC
v_call: TRBV4-3; d_call: TRBD1; clone_size: .; j_call: TRBJ1-1; cdr3_aa: CASSHTGVGTEAFF; cdr3_nt: TGCGCCAGCAGCCATACAGGGGTGGGCACTGAAGCTTTCTTT
v_call: TRBV12-5; d_call: .; clone_size: .; j_call: TRBJ1-6; cdr3_aa: CASGANFPISPLHF; cdr3_nt: TGTGCTAGTGGTGCTAACTTCCCTATTTCACCCCTCCACTTT
v_call: TRBV6-6; d_call: .; clone_size: few; j_call: TRBJ1-1; cdr3_aa: CASKIRGEAFF; cdr3_nt: TGTGCCAGCAAAATCAGGGGCGAAGCTTTCTTT
v_call: TRBV27; d_call: TRBD2; clone_size: .; j_call: TRBJ2-3; cdr3_aa: CASSLRRGSDTDTQYF; cdr3_nt: TGTGCCAGCAGTTTACGGCGGGGGTCTGACACAGATACGCAGTATTTT
v_call: TRBV7-2; d_call: TRBD2; clone_size: once; j_call: TRBJ2-1; cdr3_aa: CASSLSGGTYNEQFF; cdr3_nt: TGTGCCAGCAGCCTTAGCGGGGGGACGTACAATGAGCAGTTCTTC
v_call: TRBV6-6; d_call: .; clone_size: .; j_call: TRBJ1-2; cdr3_aa: CASKGVTHNYGYTF; cdr3_nt: TGTGCCAGCAAAGGGGTCACACATAACTATGGCTACACCTTC
v_call: TRBV19; d_call: .; clone_size: .; j_call: TRBJ2-6; cdr3_aa: CASSIVHRPLSGANVLTF; cdr3_nt: TGTGCCAGTAGTATAGTCCACAGACCACTCTCTGGGGCCAACGTCCTGACTTTC
v_call: TRBV5-1; d_call: TRBD1; clone_size: few; j_call: TRBJ2-5; cdr3_aa: CASSLGTGGPQETQYF; cdr3_nt: TGCGCCAGCAGCTTGGGAACAGGGGGACCTCAAGAGACCCAGTACTTC
v_call: TRBV18; d_call: .; clone_size: once; j_call: TRBJ1-1; cdr3_aa: CASSPGEGTEAFF; cdr3_nt: TGTGCCAGCTCCCCCGGGGAGGGGACTGAAGCTTTCTTT
v_call: TRBV7-2; d_call: .; clone_size: .; j_call: TRBJ2-7; cdr3_aa: CASSSLVGGYEQYF; cdr3_nt: TGTGCCAGCAGCTCCCTAGTAGGGGGCTACGAGCAGTACTTC
v_call: TRBV6-1; d_call: .; clone_size: .; j_call: TRBJ2-7; cdr3_aa: CASNSAGRSYEQYF; cdr3_nt: TGTGCCAGCAACTCGGCGGGGCGCTCCTACGAGCAGTACTTC
v_call: TRBV10-1; d_call: .; clone_size: once; j_call: TRBJ1-2; cdr3_aa: CASSGGHYGYTF; cdr3_nt: TGCGCCAGCAGTGGCGGGCACTATGGCTACACCTTC
v_call: TRBV7-9; d_call: TRBD1; clone_size: .; j_call: TRBJ1-1; cdr3_aa: CASSPDRGRLSEAFF; cdr3_nt: TGTGCCAGCAGCCCAGACAGGGGGCGGCTCTCTGAAGCTTTCTTT
v_call: TRBV2; d_call: TRBD2; clone_size: .; j_call: TRBJ2-1; cdr3_aa: CASSALAGGLVSSYNEQFF; cdr3_nt: TGTGCCAGCAGCGCACTAGCGGGGGGTCTCGTCAGCTCCTACAATGAGCAGTTCTTC
v_call: TRBV4-1; d_call: TRBD1; clone_size: few; j_call: TRBJ1-3; cdr3_aa: CASSQERGTGKAGNTIYF; cdr3_nt: TGCGCCAGCAGCCAAGAGAGGGGGACAGGGAAGGCTGGAAACACCATATATTTT
v_call: TRBV7-3; d_call: TRBD1; clone_size: .; j_call: TRBJ1-3; cdr3_aa: CASSASGGRSGNTIYF; cdr3_nt: TGTGCCAGCAGCGCGTCAGGGGGTCGCTCTGGAAACACCATATATTTT
v_call: TRBV5-4; d_call: TRBD1; clone_size: .; j_call: TRBJ2-2; cdr3_aa: CASSSRTGLTGELFF; cdr3_nt: TGTGCCAGCAGCTCCCGGACAGGGCTCACCGGGGAGCTGTTTTTT
v_call: TRBV7-8; d_call: .; clone_size: .; j_call: TRBJ2-7; cdr3_aa: CASSPGSSSYEQYF; cdr3_nt: TGTGCCAGCAGCCCCGGGTCGAGCTCCTACGAGCAGTACTTC
v_call: TRBV19; d_call: .; clone_size: .; j_call: TRBJ2-5; cdr3_aa: CASSTRYQETQYF; cdr3_nt: TGTGCCAGTAGTACCAGGTACCAAGAGACCCAGTACTTC